Below, 19 T cell receptor beta chains from the same sample are listed, as sequenced in a study of blood T cell repertoires in COVID-19. Clones were read by immunoSEQ multiplex PCR, and TCRdb kept only the in-frame ones, dropping some. The data hold hundreds of thousands of clones, with around 82% observed a single time. The sample taken for sequencing was peripheral blood. These receptors all stem from a woman between 65 and 79 years old with acute or convalescent COVID-19.

The rearrangement joins TRBV28 to TRBJ2-7; 10 bases map to TRBD1. This CDR3 contains 17 residues. V lost 5 bases to trimming and J lost 3 bases; unmatched junction nucleotides: 13. Per the germline V gene, CDR1 is MDHEN and CDR2 is SYDVKM. This chain's CDR3 is CASSTASGTGEDYEQYF. CDR3 nucleotide sequence: TGTGCCAGCAGTACCGCCTCCGGGACAGGGGAAGACTACGAGCAGTACTTC.

This clone has more than one count but fewer than ten. The chain couples TRBV28 to TRBJ2-3, with a weak D call TRBD1 (5 bases). CDR3 length: 12 amino acids. The V and J ends lost 10 bases and 2 bases respectively, with 10 bases between them. Germline assignment: CDR1 MDHEN and CDR2 SYDVKM. The CDR3 sequence is CAIGASTDTQYF. CDR3 nucleotide sequence: TGTGCCATTGGGGCGTCCACAGATACGCAGTATTTT. Together with reference TRBV28 and TRBJ2-3, the CDR3 gives the full variable domain: DVKVTQSSRYLVKRTGEKVFLECVQDMDHENMFWYRQDPGLGLRLIYFSYDVKMKEKGDIPEGYSVSREKKERFSLILESASTNQTSMYLCAIGASTDTQYFGPGTRLTVL.

The chain joins TRBV4-3 to TRBJ1-6; 8 bases line up with TRBD1. This CDR3 region has 14 residues. Germline lookup yields CDR1 LGHNA and CDR2 YSLEER. After removal of 3 bases from V and 14 bases from J, the junction contained 9 bases not matched to a gene. The CDR3 loop is CASSHDRGEKALHF. Written as DNA, the CDR3 is TGCGCCAGCAGCCATGACAGGGGAGAAAAGGCCCTCCACTTT.

This clone was seen only a few times. The V and J genes are TRBV12-3 or TRBV12-4 and TRBJ1-6; 11 bases match TRBD1. The CDR3 extends over 13 amino acids. Unmatched junction bases numbered 6, after V lost 7 bases and J lost 13 bases. CDR3 in DNA: TGTGCCAGCACCTCGGACAGGGGGCGCCCCCTCCACTTT. Translating gives CASTSDRGRPLHF.

This clone was detected only a few times. The chain is built from TRBV27 and TRBJ2-1; D gene unclear. Trimming removed 3 bases at V and 1 base at J, with 10 bases between. Germline assignment: CDR1 MNHEY and CDR2 SMNVEV (reference sequence). The CDR3 is made up of 15 amino acids. The CDR3 DNA reads as TGTGCCAGCAGTTTCATCGGCGGTTCCTACAATGAGCAGTTCTTC. It encodes CASSFIGGSYNEQFF.

This chain uses TRBV4-3 with TRBJ1-2; TRBD1 matches at 7 bases. The CDR3 is 14 residues long. After removal of 3 bases from V and 3 bases from J, the junction contained 4 bases not matched to a gene. Germline CDR1 is LGHNA and CDR2 is YSLEER. CDR3 residues: CASSQRTGDYGYTF. CDR3 nucleotide sequence: TGCGCCAGCAGCCAGCGGACAGGCGACTATGGCTACACCTTC.

V and J are TRBV5-1 and TRBJ2-1, with 9 bases lining up with TRBD1. J was trimmed by 2 bases and V by 4 bases; bases with no gene match: 4. In germline, CDR1 is SGHRS, CDR2 YFSETQ. The CDR3 consists of 15 residues. The CDR3, as DNA: TGCGCCAGCAGCGCCGGACAGGGGCCCTACAATGAGCAGTTCTTC. This codes for CASSAGQGPYNEQFF.

The chain recombines TRBV24-1 with TRBJ1-5; D might be TRBD1 (5 bases). Germline values: CDR1 KGHDR, CDR2 SFDVKD. The V and J ends lost 1 base and 1 base respectively, with 13 bases between them. This CDR3 comprises 17 residues. This chain's CDR3 is CATSDFPGTGSNQPQHF. In nucleotides, the CDR3 is TGTGCCACCAGTGATTTCCCCGGGACTGGCAGCAATCAGCCCCAGCATTTT.

The J gene is TRBJ1-1, the V gene TRBV5-4, with unresolved D. Trimming shortened V by 1 base and J by 2 bases, and 12 bases separated the two germline ends. This CDR3 spans 15 amino acids. Germline CDR1 SGHNT, CDR2 YYREEE (reference sequence). CDR3 protein: CASSLFGALNTEAFF. Here the CDR3 DNA reads TGTGCCAGCAGCTTGTTCGGTGCGTTAAACACTGAAGCTTTCTTT.

V gene TRBV5-6 combines with J gene TRBJ1-6; tentatively, D is TRBD1 (6 bases). This CDR3 spans 18 amino acids. The germline gives CDR1 SGHDT, CDR2 YYEEEE. V lost 6 bases and J 0 bases, leaving 19 bases between the germline ends. Here the CDR3 DNA reads TGTGCCAGCACCAAACCCCGACAGGCTAGCTCCTATAATTCACCCCTCCACTTT. Protein: CASTKPRQASSYNSPLHF. Full variable domain (outside the CDR3, taken from reference TRBV5-6 and TRBJ1-6): DAGVTQSPTHLIKTRGQQVTLRCSPKSGHDTVSWYQQALGQGPQFIFQYYEEEERQRGNFPDRFSGHQFPNYSSELNVNALLLGDSALYLCASTKPRQASSYNSPLHFGNGTRLTVT.

The chain links TRBV5-5 to TRBJ2-1; tentatively, D is TRBD2 (6 bases). The CDR3 sequence is 14 residues long. Trimming took 0 bases from V and 2 from J, leaving 6 bases between them. Germline CDR1 SGHKS, CDR2 YYEKEE (reference sequence). The CDR3 loop is CASSLGLAYNEQFF. DNA of the CDR3: TGTGCCAGCAGCTTGGGACTAGCCTACAATGAGCAGTTCTTC.

The rearrangement links TRBV6-2 or TRBV6-3 to TRBJ1-1; 8 nucleotides line up with TRBD1. The ends lost 5 bases at V and 6 bases at J; junction bases unmatched: 11. Looked up from germline, CDR1 is MNHEY and CDR2 is SVGEGT. This CDR3 has 15 residues. The CDR3 nucleotides are TGTGCCAGCAGTAGGCCCGGACAGGGAGGGGCTGAAGCTTTCTTT. Its translation: CASSRPGQGGAEAFF.

This clone was detected only once. The chain employs TRBV7-7 and TRBJ2-3; weak D call: TRBD2 (5 bases). Germline values: CDR1 SSHAT, CDR2 FNYEAQ (reference sequence). Between the trimmed V and J ends, which lost 1 base and 5 bases, there was a span of 13 bases. This CDR3 has 15 amino acids. CDR3 sequence: CASSLGLARGDTQYF. The CDR3 region has the DNA TGTGCCAGCAGCTTAGGCCTGGCCCGGGGAGATACGCAGTATTTT.

This clone was recorded once. This chain links TRBV6-2 or TRBV6-3 with TRBJ1-1, with TRBD1 matching over 8 bases. Germline V gives CDR1 MNHEY, CDR2 SVGEGT. CDR3 size: 15 residues. V gave up 4 bases and J gave up 1 base; unmatched junction bases: 5. The CDR3 spells CASSSAGTGNTEAFF. In nucleotides, the CDR3 is TGTGCCAGCAGTTCGGCCGGGACAGGGAACACTGAAGCTTTCTTT.

The chain is built from TRBV9 and TRBJ2-1, with TRBD2 as a possible D gene (6 bases). The length of the CDR3 is 13 residues. V gave up 0 bases and J gave up 9 bases, with 10 bases separating them. Germline lookup yields CDR1 SGDLS and CDR2 YYNGEE. The CDR3 DNA reads TGTGCCAGCAGCGTAGAGGAGGGGAGTGAGCAGTTCTTC. Its protein product is CASSVEEGSEQFF.

The chain couples TRBV2 to TRBJ2-3; 7 bases fit TRBD2. Trimming removed 8 bases from V and 6 bases from J; junction bases left unmatched: 11. Germline lookup yields CDR1 SNHLY and CDR2 FYNNEI. The CDR3 extends over 14 amino acids. The CDR3, as DNA: TGTGCCAGCGGACTAGTAAGGCCCGGGGATACGCAGTATTTT. It encodes CASGLVRPGDTQYF.

The CDR3 here is CASSPHFLAGTSGGTTYEQYF. The CDR3 bases are TGCGCCAGCAGCCCTCATTTTTTAGCCGGGACTAGCGGGGGCACGACCTACGAGCAGTACTTC. The chain couples TRBV4-1 to TRBJ2-7; 14 nucleotides agree with TRBD2. Germline V lookup: CDR1 MGHRA, CDR2 YSYEKL. V was clipped by 4 bases and J by 2 bases; unmatched bases: 19. This CDR3 has 21 amino acids.

The chain is built from TRBV6-5 and TRBJ1-1; 7 bases match TRBD1. The J segment lost 8 bases and the V segment lost 0 bases, leaving 3 bases of the junction unmatched. CDR3 length: 13 amino acids. The germline CDR1 and CDR2 sequences are MNHEY and SVGAGI. As DNA, the CDR3 is TGTGCCAGCAGTTACTCCGGGACAGCGGAAGCTTTCTTT. Its protein is CASSYSGTAEAFF.

The chain has TRBV6-2 or TRBV6-3 and TRBJ2-1; 9 nucleotides agree with TRBD2. This CDR3 is built from 16 residues. Germline-derived CDR1 and CDR2 are MNHEY and SVGEGT. V trimming: 0 bases; J trimming: 12 bases; junction bases outside the gene matches: 12. CDR3 sequence (DNA): TGTGCCAGCAGTTACTCTAGCGGGGGTGCAAAGAGGGGGCAGTTCTTC. This encodes CASSYSSGGAKRGQFF.